The 3 T cell receptor beta chains below were found in one sample sequenced in a study of blood T cell repertoires in COVID-19. Measured with immunoSEQ multiplex PCR; TCRdb has only the in-frame clones, and not every one. The sample shows tens of thousands of clones, more than 70% of them seen only once. Material: peripheral blood. These receptors were collected from a man in his sixties with acute or convalescent COVID-19.

This chain uses TRBV7-3 with TRBJ1-1; a possible D gene is TRBD1 (6 bases). Trimming cost V 5 bases and J 5 bases, with 18 bases left between them. CDR3 length equals 15 residues. Looked up from germline, CDR1 is SGHTA and CDR2 is FQGTGA. Written as DNA, the CDR3 is TGTGCCAGCAGCCTGAGCGGAACAGGGCGTACTGAAGCTTTCTTT. It codes for CASSLSGTGRTEAFF.

The V call is TRBV29-1, the J call TRBJ2-5, with a tentative D call TRBD1 (6 bases). The CDR3 spans 13 residues. Trimming cost V 4 bases and J 7 bases, with 16 bases left between them. CDR1 is SQVTM and CDR2 is ANQGSEA in the germline V gene. The CDR3 loop is CSVAAGALGTQYF. The DNA for the CDR3 is TGCAGCGTTGCGGCAGGGGCCTTGGGGACCCAGTACTTC.

This clone was observed a few times. The chain has TRBV6-2 or TRBV6-3 and TRBJ2-5; 11 bases map to TRBD2. Germline CDR1 is MNHEY and CDR2 is SVGEGT. Losses at the gene ends were 0 bases for V and 4 bases for J; bases not matched to a gene: 10. CDR3 size: 18 residues. The CDR3 DNA reads TGTGCCAGCAGTTACTCGAATATAGCTAGCGGGGGGAGAGAGACCCAGTACTTC. Its protein product is CASSYSNIASGGRETQYF.